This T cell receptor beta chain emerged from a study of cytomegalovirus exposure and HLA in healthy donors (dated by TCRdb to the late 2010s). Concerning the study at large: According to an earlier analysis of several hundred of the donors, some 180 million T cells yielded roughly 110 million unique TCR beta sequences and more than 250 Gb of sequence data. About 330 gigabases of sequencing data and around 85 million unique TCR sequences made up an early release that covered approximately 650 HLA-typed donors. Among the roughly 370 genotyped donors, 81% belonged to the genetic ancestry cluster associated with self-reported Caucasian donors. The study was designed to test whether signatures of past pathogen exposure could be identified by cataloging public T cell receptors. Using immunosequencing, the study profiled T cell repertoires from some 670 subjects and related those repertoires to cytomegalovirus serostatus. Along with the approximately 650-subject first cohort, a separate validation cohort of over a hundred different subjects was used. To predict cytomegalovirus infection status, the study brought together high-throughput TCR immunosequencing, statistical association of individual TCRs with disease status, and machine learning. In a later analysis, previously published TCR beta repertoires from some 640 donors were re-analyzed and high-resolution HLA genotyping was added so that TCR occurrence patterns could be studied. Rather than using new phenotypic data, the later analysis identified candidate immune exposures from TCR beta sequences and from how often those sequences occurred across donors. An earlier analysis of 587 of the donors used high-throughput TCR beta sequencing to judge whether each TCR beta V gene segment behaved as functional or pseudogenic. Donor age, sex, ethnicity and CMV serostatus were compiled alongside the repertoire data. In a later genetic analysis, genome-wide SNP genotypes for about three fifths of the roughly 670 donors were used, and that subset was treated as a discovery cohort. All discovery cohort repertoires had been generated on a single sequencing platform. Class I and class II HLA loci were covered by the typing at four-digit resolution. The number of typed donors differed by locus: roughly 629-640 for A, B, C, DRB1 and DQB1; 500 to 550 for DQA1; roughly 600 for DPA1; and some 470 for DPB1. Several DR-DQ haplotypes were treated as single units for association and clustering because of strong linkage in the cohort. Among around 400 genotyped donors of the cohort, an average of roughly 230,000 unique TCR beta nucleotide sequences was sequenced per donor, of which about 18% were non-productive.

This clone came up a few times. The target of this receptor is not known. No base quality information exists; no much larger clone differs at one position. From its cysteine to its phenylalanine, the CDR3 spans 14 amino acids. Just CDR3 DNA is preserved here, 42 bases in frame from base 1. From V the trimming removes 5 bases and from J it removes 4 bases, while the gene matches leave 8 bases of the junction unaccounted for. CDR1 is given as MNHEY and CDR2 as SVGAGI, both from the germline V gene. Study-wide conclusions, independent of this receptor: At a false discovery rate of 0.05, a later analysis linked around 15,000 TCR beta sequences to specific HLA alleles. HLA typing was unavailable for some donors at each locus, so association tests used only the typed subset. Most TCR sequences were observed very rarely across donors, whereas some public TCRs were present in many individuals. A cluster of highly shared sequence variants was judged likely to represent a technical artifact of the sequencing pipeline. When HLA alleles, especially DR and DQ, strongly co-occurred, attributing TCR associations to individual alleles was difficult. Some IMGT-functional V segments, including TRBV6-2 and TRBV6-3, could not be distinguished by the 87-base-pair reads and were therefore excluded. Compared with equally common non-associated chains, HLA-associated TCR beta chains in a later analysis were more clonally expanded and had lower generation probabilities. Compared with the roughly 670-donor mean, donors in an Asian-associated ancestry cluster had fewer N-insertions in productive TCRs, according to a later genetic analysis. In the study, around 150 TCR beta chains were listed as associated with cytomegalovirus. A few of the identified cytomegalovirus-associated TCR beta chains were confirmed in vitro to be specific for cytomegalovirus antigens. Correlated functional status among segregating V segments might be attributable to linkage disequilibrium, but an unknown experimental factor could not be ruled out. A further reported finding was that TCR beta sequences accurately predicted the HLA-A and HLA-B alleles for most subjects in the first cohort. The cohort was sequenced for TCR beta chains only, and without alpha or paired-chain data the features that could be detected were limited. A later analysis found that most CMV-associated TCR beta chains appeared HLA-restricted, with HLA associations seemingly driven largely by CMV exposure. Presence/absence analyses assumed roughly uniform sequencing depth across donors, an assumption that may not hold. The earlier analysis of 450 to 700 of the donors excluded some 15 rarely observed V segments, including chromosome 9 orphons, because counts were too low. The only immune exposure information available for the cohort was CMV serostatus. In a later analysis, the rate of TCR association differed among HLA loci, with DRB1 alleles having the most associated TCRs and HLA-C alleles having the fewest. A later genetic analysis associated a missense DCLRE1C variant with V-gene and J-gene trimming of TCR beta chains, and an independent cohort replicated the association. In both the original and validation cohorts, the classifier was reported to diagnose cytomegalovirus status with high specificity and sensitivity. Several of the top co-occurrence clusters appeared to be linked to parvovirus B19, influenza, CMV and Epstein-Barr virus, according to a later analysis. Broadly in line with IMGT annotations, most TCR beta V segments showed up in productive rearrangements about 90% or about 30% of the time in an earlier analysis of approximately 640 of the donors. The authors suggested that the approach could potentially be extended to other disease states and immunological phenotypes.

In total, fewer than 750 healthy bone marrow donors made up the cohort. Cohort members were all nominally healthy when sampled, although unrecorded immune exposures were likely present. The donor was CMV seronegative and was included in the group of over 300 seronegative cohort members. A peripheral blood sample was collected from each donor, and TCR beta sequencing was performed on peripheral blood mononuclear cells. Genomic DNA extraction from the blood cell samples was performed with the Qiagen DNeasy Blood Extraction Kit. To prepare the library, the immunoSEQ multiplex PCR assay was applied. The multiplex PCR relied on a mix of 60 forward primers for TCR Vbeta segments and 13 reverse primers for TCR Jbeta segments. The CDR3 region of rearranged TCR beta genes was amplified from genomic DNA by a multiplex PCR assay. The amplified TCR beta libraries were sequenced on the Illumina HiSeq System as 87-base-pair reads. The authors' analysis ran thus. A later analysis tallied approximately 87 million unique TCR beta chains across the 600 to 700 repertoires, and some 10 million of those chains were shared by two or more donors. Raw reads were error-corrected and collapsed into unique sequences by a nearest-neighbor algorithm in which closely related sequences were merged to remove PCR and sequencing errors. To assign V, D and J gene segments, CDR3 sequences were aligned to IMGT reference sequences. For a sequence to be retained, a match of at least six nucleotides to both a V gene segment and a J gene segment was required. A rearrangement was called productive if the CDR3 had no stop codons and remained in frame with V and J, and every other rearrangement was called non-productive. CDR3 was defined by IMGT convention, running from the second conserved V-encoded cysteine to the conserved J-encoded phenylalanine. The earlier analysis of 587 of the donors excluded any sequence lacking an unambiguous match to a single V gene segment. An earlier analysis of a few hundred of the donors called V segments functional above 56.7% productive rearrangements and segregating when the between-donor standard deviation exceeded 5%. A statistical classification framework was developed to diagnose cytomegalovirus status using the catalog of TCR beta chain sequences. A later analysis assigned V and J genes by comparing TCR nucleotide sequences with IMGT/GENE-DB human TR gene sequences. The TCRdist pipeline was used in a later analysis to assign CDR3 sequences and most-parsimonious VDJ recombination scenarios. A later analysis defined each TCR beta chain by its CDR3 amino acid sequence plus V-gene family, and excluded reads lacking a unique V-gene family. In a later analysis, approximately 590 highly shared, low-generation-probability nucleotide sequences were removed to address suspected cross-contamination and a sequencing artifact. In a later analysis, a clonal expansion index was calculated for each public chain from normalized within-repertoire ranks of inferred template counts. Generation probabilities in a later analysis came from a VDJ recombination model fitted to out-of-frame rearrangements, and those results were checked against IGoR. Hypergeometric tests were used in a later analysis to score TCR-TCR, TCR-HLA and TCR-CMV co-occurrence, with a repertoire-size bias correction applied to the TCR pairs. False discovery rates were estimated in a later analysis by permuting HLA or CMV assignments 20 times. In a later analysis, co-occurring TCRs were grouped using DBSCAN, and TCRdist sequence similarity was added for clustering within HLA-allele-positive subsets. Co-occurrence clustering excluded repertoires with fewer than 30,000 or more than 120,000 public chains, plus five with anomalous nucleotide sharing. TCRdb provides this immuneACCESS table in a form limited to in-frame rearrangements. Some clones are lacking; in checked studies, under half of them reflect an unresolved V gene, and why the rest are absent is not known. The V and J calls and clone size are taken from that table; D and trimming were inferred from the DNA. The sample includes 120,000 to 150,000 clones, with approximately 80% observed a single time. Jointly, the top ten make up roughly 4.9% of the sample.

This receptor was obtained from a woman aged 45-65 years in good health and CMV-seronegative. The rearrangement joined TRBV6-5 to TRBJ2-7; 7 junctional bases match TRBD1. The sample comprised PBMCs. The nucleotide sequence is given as TGTGCCAGCAGTCCTTACACAGGGGCTTACGAGCAGTACTTC. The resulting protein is CASSPYTGAYEQYF.